These 16 T cell receptor beta chains originate from one sample sequenced in a study of blood T cell repertoires in COVID-19. The assay was immunoSEQ multiplex PCR, and TCRdb's table has in-frame clones only and misses some. The sample yields roughly 200,000 clones, approximately 90% seen once. Sample: peripheral blood. These receptors originate from a woman younger than 45 with acute or convalescent COVID-19.

The chain links TRBV20-1 to TRBJ2-7, with TRBD2 as a possible D gene (6 bases). This CDR3 has 11 residues. V gave up 7 bases and J gave up 0 bases, with 7 bases separating them. The germline CDR1 and CDR2 sequences are DFQATT and SNEGSKA (reference sequence). CDR3 loop: CSGEDSYEQYF. The CDR3 DNA follows: TGCAGTGGGGAGGACTCCTACGAGCAGTACTTC.

To note about this clone: The identical CDR3 is also encoded by other nucleotide sequences in the sample. The chain uses TRBV7-9 and TRBJ1-5; no clear D. V dropped 0 bases and J dropped 5 bases, with 2 bases sitting between them. CDR1 is SEHNR, CDR2 FQNEAQ, per germline (reference sequence). This CDR3 has 12 residues. The DNA of the CDR3 is TGTGCCAGCAGCTTAGCCGATCAGCCCCAGCATTTT. As protein: CASSLADQPQHF. The variable domain in full, with the rest retrieved from reference TRBV7-9 and TRBJ1-5, is DTGVSQNPRHKITKRGQNVTFRCDPISEHNRLYWYRQTLGQGPEFLTYFQNEAQLEKSRLLSDRFSAERPKGSFSTLEIQRTEQGDSAMYLCASSLADQPQHFGDGTRLSIL.

This clone was seen once. V usage is TRBV5-1 and J usage is TRBJ2-2; TRBD2 matches 7 bases. This CDR3 region has 15 residues. V was clipped by 4 bases and J by 0 bases; unmatched bases: 3. The germline V gene encodes CDR1 SGHRS and CDR2 YFSETQ. The CDR3 is CASSLAASNTGELFF. In DNA, the CDR3 is TGCGCCAGCAGCCTAGCGGCGTCGAACACCGGGGAGCTGTTTTTT.

This clone was detected once. The chain couples TRBV6-6 to TRBJ2-7; 9 bases line up with TRBD1. V was clipped by 6 bases and J by 13 bases; unmatched bases: 7. The CDR3 extends over 11 amino acids. CDR1 and CDR2 (germline): MNHNY, SVGAGI (reference sequence). The CDR3 DNA reads TGTGCCAGCAGACACGGGACAGGGATATACTTC. This sequence encodes CASRHGTGIYF.

V gene TRBV5-8 combines with J gene TRBJ2-7; D unresolved. V was clipped by 1 base and J by 3 bases, with 5 bases between them. CDR3 length equals 12 residues. Germline CDR1 SGHTS, CDR2 YDEGEE. Here the CDR3 reads CASSLFYYEQYF. In DNA form, the CDR3 reads TGTGCCAGCAGCTTGTTTTACTACGAGCAGTACTTC.

The chain couples TRBV28 to TRBJ1-2; the D is unclear. The CDR3 contains 13 residues. The V and J ends lost 0 bases and 4 bases respectively, with 6 bases between them. CDR1 MDHEN and CDR2 SYDVKM come from the germline V gene. In DNA form, the CDR3 reads TGTGCCAGCAGTTTATGGCAGGCCTATGGCTACACCTTC. It is translated as CASSLWQAYGYTF.

This clone was observed a single time. The chain recombines TRBV10-1 with TRBJ2-5, with 9 bases lining up with TRBD2. Germline values: CDR1 WNHNN, CDR2 SYGVQD (reference sequence). CDR3 length: 14 residues. V shed 3 bases and J 7 bases; nucleotides not matched to a gene: 6. The CDR3 DNA follows: TGCGCCAGCAGTGAAGGGACTAGCTTGGGGACCCAGTACTTC. It yields the protein CASSEGTSLGTQYF.

The J gene is TRBJ2-2, the V gene TRBV6-5, with TRBD2 identical over 7 bases. With 7 bases clipped from V and 0 bases from J, the junction kept 2 bases outside the gene matches. The CDR3 extends over 14 amino acids. Germline V gene sequence: CDR1 MNHEY, CDR2 SVGAGI. In nucleotides, the CDR3 is TGTGCCAGCAAAGCGGGAACGAACACCGGGGAGCTGTTTTTT. Translated, it gives CASKAGTNTGELFF.

V gene TRBV9 combines with J gene TRBJ2-2; D is unresolved. The CDR3 extends over 14 amino acids. CDR1 is SGDLS and CDR2 is YYNGEE in the germline V gene. Trimming removed 4 bases at V and 4 bases at J, with 11 bases between. CDR3 nucleotide sequence: TGTGCCAGCAGCCCCCAAAAGAGCACCGGGGAGCTGTTTTTT. This gives the protein CASSPQKSTGELFF.

The table lists this clone with a few counts. This chain links TRBV6-5 with TRBJ2-3; 10 nucleotides match TRBD2. The CDR3 is 14 residues long. Germline V gene lookup returns CDR1 MNHEY and CDR2 SVGAGI. V was clipped by 8 bases and J by 2 bases; unmatched bases: 4. The CDR3 DNA sequence: TGTGCCAGCTCGCTAGCGGGAGCCACAGATACGCAGTATTTT. This gives the protein CASSLAGATDTQYF.

The chain carries TRBV5-1 and TRBJ2-1; D remains ambiguous. V was pared by 4 bases and J by 3 bases, with 5 bases between. Per germline, CDR1 SGHRS and CDR2 YFSETQ. CDR3 length equals 12 residues. The CDR3 nucleotides read TGCGCCAGCAGCAATTACTACAATGAGCAGTTCTTC. This gives the protein CASSNYYNEQFF.

The rearrangement links TRBV5-1 to TRBJ2-1; TRBD2 agrees at 10 bases. From germline, CDR1 is SGHRS and CDR2 YFSETQ. The V segment lost 4 bases and the J segment 9 bases; nucleotides outside the gene matches: 4. The CDR3 has 13 amino acids. For the CDR3, the DNA is TGCGCCAGCAGCCTAGCGGGAGTTGGTGAGCAGTTCTTC. Its translation: CASSLAGVGEQFF. The whole variable domain, remainder taken from reference TRBV5-1 and TRBJ2-1, is KAGVTQTPRYLIKTRGQQVTLSCSPISGHRSVSWYQQTPGQGLQFLFEYFSETQRNKGNFPGRFSGRQFSNSRSEMNVSTLELGDSALYLCASSLAGVGEQFFGPGTRLTVL.

The chain has TRBV19 and TRBJ1-5; possibly TRBD1 for D (6 bases). Germline-derived CDR1 and CDR2 are LNHDA and SQIVND (reference sequence). This CDR3 is 15 amino acids long. The germline V and J ends were trimmed by 3 bases and 7 bases, with 16 bases remaining between them. The chain's CDR3 is CASSIFQAGEQPQHF. The CDR3 nucleotides read TGTGCCAGTAGTATTTTTCAGGCAGGGGAACAGCCCCAGCATTTT.

The chain employs TRBV27 and TRBJ2-1; D might be TRBD2 (6 bases). The CDR3 is 15 residues long. Germline CDR1 and CDR2: MNHEY and SMNVEV (reference sequence). V lost 1 base to trimming and J lost 9 bases, with 16 bases between them. The CDR3 coding sequence is TGTGCCAGCAGTTTATTGATCTCGGGAGCAGGTGAGCAGTTCTTC. Translating it yields CASSLLISGAGEQFF.

This rearrangement joins TRBV2 to TRBJ1-3, with D unclear. V was cut by 6 bases and J by 0 bases, with 6 bases left in between. CDR1 is SNHLY and CDR2 is FYNNEI in the germline V gene. CDR3 length: 13 amino acids. The CDR3 sequence: CASRRDSGNTIYF. The DNA for the CDR3 is TGTGCCAGCAGGCGTGACTCTGGAAACACCATATATTTT.

This rearrangement joins TRBV27 to TRBJ1-6; the D gene is possibly TRBD1 (6 bases). The germline gives CDR1 MNHEY, CDR2 SMNVEV (reference sequence). This CDR3 comprises 15 residues. Trimming removed 0 bases from V and 7 bases from J, with 10 bases in between. This CDR3 is CASSLSGGLNSPLHF. The DNA for the CDR3 is TGTGCCAGCAGTTTATCTGGGGGCCTCAATTCACCCCTCCACTTT.